The T cell receptor (beta chain) described here comes from a study of spatial heterogeneity in lung cancer. This clonotype was detected ten times or more. Unique molecular identifiers tagged every individual TCR cDNA molecule. One entry per CDR3 protein, called by TCRdb with MiXCR from the 5' RACE reads. This sample yields around 40,000 distinct CDR3 sequences, of which around 5% are seen a single time; 20% to 30% belongs to the top ten. As to time point: sample taken at primary tumor resection. Frozen PBMC, nontumor lung or tumor provided whole RNA, which was sequenced unsorted. The CDR3 totals 15 residues. The V end lost 7 bases, the J end lost 4 bases, and 17 bases lay between the germline ends.

The material sequenced was PBMCs, taken at surgery. The source is a female donor with early-stage non-small cell lung cancer. V is TRBV12-3 or TRBV12-4 and J is TRBJ1-3, with D unresolved. The CDR3 spells CASNLRRSSGNTIYF. The DNA for the CDR3 is TGTGCCAGCAACCTTAGACGGAGTTCGGGAAACACCATATATTTT.